This T cell receptor beta chain stems from a study of blood T cells in healthy people across ages. Study-level findings and limits: When set beside aged donors, long-lived donors presented more naive CD4+ cells and higher diversity. When one million T cells were used, diversity estimates were thought to be underestimates.

V was shortened by 5 bases and J by 0 bases, with 10 bases between the two germline ends. The CDR3 extends over 14 amino acids. The germline V gene encodes CDR1 ENHRY and CDR2 SYGVKD. A note on this clonotype: The antigen is undetermined.

Using a J-beta primer mix together with a sample-barcoded 5' primer, a second PCR was run for about 6 to 12 cycles. Any given sample supplied a minimum of 3 million CDR3-containing paired-end reads. TCRdb re-derived calls from the 5' RACE reads in MiXCR, one entry per CDR3 protein. In the table there are 1.5 million to 2 million distinct CDR3 sequences, about 31% of which are singletons. Material: blood. The chain combines TRBV10-3 with TRBJ1-1; possibly TRBD1 for D (5 bases). The clonotype comes from a woman in her 30s in good health. The CDR3 nucleotides are TGTGCCATCAGTTTTTCGGGGGTGAACACTGAAGCTTTCTTT. Its translation is CAISFSGVNTEAFF.